What follows are 11 T cell receptor beta chains derived from one specimen sequenced in a study of T cells in localized non-small cell lung cancer. Some clones are missing from TCRdb's copy, which holds only in-frame ones; the method was immunoSEQ multiplex PCR. Of approximately 35,000 clones in the sample, under 95% were seen once. This sample comprised peripheral blood mononuclear cells, obtained before any cancer treatment. These receptors were obtained from a female donor aged 60 or older with stage II lung adenocarcinoma.

This chain links TRBV6-1 with TRBJ2-7; possible D gene TRBD2, 6 bases. The V end was cut by 8 bases, the J end by 5 bases, with 10 bases between. This CDR3 has 11 amino acids. Germline CDR1 is MNHNS and CDR2 is SASEGT. CDR3 region: CASRLVNEQYF. In DNA, the CDR3 is TGTGCCAGCCGACTAGTAAACGAGCAGTACTTC.

The V and J genes are TRBV9 and TRBJ2-3; D gene uncertain. Between the trimmed V and J ends, which lost 1 base and 1 base, there was a span of 7 bases. The CDR3 is made up of 14 amino acids. The V gene's germline CDR1 is SGDLS and CDR2 YYNGEE. The CDR3 here is CASSVRSRTDTQYF. The CDR3 DNA reads TGTGCCAGCAGCGTACGCAGCCGCACAGATACGCAGTATTTT.

This chain joins TRBV7-6 and TRBJ2-6; D unclear. Germline assignment: CDR1 SGHVS and CDR2 FNYEAQ. The CDR3 length is 17 residues. V shed 4 bases and J shed 0 bases, with 13 bases lying between them. As DNA, the CDR3 is TGTGCCAGCAGCTCCAACTTTATGAGCTCTGGGGCCAACGTCCTGACTTTC. Residues: CASSSNFMSSGANVLTF.

The CDR3 nucleotides are TGTGCCTGGAGTCCCCGCCCGTCTGAGCAGTTCTTC. This codes for CAWSPRPSEQFF. V is TRBV30 and J is TRBJ2-1, with D unclear. The CDR3 is 12 residues long. Germline V CDR1 and CDR2: GTSNPN, SVGIG (reference sequence). Trimming removed 2 bases from V and 9 bases from J, with 11 bases in between. Complete variable domain (other parts from reference TRBV30 and TRBJ2-1): SQTIHQWPATLVQPVGSPLSLECTVEGTSNPNLYWYRQAAGRGLQLLFYSVGIGQISSEVPQNLSASRPQDRQFILSSKKLLLSDSGFYLCAWSPRPSEQFFGPGTRLTVL.

This clone appeared a single time. The genes are TRBV7-8 and TRBJ2-7; D is possibly TRBD1 or TRBD2 (5 bases each). The CDR3 loop spans 13 amino acids. V shed 3 bases and J shed 2 bases, with 8 bases lying between them. Germline V gene lookup returns CDR1 SGHVS and CDR2 FQNEAQ. The CDR3 loop is CASSLGETYEQYF. CDR3 nucleotide sequence: TGTGCCAGCAGCTTGGGGGAGACCTACGAGCAGTACTTC.

A note on this clone: At one end, the junction sequence differs from germline, possibly due to a read error. The chain joins TRBV13 to TRBJ2-4; D not resolved. CDR3 size: 13 residues. Per the germline V gene, CDR1 is PRHDT and CDR2 is FYEKMQ (reference sequence). This CDR3 is CTSSRAAINIQYF. For the CDR3, the DNA is TGTACCAGCAGCCGTGCCGCTATTAACATTCAGTACTTC.

This chain links TRBV6-1 with TRBJ2-7; D is uncertain. This CDR3 is built from 15 residues. Germline CDR1 and CDR2: MNHNS and SASEGT. V was clipped by 3 bases and J by 0 bases, with 12 bases between them. Written as DNA, the CDR3 is TGTGCCAGCAGTGAGCCGGGCCGTAGCTCCTACGAGCAGTACTTC. Translating it yields CASSEPGRSSYEQYF.

The chain's CDR3 is CASSVGGRDRPFF. CDR3 coding DNA: TGTGCCAGCAGCGTAGGGGGGAGGGACAGGCCGTTCTTT. This rearrangement joins TRBV9 to TRBJ1-1; TRBD1 matches at 8 bases. With V trimmed by 0 bases and J by 14 bases, 9 bases remained unmatched. From germline, CDR1 is SGDLS and CDR2 YYNGEE. The CDR3 loop spans 13 amino acids.

This rearrangement joins TRBV5-4 to TRBJ2-3, with D perhaps TRBD2 (6 bases). The CDR3 sequence is 13 residues long. Trimming removed 4 bases from V and 0 bases from J, with 6 bases in between. The V gene's germline CDR1 is SGHNT and CDR2 YYREEE (reference sequence). CDR3 in amino acids: CASSGTSTDTQYF. The CDR3 DNA reads as TGTGCCAGCAGCGGGACTAGCACAGATACGCAGTATTTT.

Only one count was recorded for this clone. The chain joins TRBV2 to TRBJ1-4, with TRBD1 as a possible D gene (5 bases). V was pared by 4 bases and J by 2 bases, with 11 bases between. CDR1 and CDR2 from the germline V gene are SNHLY and FYNNEI. The CDR3 has 15 amino acids. CDR3 sequence: CASSAQGGTNEKLFF. Written as DNA, the CDR3 is TGTGCCAGCAGTGCCCAGGGTGGGACTAATGAAAAACTGTTTTTT.

The chain links TRBV2 to TRBJ1-5; D call uncertain. The CDR3 contains 16 residues. V gave up 1 base and J gave up 3 bases, with 13 bases separating them. Germline assignment: CDR1 SNHLY and CDR2 FYNNEI. The CDR3 protein is CASSEGGRRDNQPQHF. The CDR3 nucleotides are TGTGCCAGCAGTGAAGGGGGTAGGAGGGACAATCAGCCCCAGCATTTT.